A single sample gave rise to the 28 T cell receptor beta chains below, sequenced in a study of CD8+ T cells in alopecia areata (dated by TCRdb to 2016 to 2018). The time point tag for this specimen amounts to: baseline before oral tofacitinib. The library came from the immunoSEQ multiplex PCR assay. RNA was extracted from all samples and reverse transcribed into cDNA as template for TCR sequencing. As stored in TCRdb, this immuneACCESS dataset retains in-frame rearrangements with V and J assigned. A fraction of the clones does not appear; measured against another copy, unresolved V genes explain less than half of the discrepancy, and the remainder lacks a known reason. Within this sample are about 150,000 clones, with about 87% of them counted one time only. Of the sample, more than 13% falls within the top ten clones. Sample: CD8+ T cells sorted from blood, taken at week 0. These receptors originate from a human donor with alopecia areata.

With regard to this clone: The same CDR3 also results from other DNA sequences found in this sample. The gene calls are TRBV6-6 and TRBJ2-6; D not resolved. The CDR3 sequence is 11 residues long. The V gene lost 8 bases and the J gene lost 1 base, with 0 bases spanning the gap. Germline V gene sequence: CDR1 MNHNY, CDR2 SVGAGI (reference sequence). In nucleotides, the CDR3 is TGTGCCAGCTCTGGGGCCAACGTCCTGACTTTC. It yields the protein CASSGANVLTF.

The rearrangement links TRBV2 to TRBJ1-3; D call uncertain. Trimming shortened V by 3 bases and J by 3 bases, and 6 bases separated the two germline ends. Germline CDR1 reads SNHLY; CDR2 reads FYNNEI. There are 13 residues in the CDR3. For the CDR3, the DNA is TGTGCCAGCAGTGACGGGGATGGAAACACCATATATTTT. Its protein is CASSDGDGNTIYF.

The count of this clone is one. The CDR3 DNA is TGTGCCAGCAGTTTATTGACCAAAACGGGTCACACTGAGCAGTTCTTC. It translates to CASSLLTKTGHTEQFF. The rearrangement links TRBV27 to TRBJ2-1; D is undetermined. V was shortened by 1 base and J by 9 bases, with 19 bases between the two germline ends. Germline assignment: CDR1 MNHEY and CDR2 SMNVEV (reference sequence). This CDR3 has 16 residues.

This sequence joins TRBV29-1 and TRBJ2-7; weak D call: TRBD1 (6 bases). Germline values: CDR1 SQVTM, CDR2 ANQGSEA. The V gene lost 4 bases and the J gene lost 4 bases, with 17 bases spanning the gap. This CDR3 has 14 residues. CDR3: CSVVPEQGSYEQYF. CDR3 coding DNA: TGCAGCGTTGTACCCGAGCAGGGGTCGTACGAGCAGTACTTC.

The CDR3 loop reads CASSYGQSYEQYF. The CDR3 nucleotides read TGCGCCAGCAGCTACGGACAGTCTTACGAGCAGTACTTC. This chain links TRBV5-1 with TRBJ2-7; weak D call: TRBD1 (6 bases). Germline V gene lookup returns CDR1 SGHRS and CDR2 YFSETQ. This CDR3 is built from 13 residues. Deletions cut 3 bases from V and 4 bases from J, with 11 bases between.

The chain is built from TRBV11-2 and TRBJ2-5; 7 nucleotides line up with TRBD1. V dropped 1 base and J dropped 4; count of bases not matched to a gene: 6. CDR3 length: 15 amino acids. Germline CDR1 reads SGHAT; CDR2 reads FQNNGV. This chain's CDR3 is CASSLAARGSETQYF. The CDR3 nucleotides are TGTGCCAGCAGCTTAGCGGCCAGGGGGTCAGAGACCCAGTACTTC.

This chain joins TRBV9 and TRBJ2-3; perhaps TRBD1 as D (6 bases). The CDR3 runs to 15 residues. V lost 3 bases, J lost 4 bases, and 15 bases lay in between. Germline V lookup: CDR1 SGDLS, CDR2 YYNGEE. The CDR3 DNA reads TGTGCCAGCAGCGCACTCACCAGGGGAGCAGATACGCAGTATTTT. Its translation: CASSALTRGADTQYF.

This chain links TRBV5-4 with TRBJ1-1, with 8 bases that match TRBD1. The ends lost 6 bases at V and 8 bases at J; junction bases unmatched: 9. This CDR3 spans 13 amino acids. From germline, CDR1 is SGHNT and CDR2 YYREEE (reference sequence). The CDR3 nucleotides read TGTGCCAGCACTGGCGCAGGGGGCGGAGAAGCTTTCTTT. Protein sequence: CASTGAGGGEAFF.

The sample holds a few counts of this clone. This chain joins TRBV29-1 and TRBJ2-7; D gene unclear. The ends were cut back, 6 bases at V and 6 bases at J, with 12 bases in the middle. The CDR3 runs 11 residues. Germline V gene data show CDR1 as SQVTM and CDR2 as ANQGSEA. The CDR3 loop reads CSVLDTTEQYF. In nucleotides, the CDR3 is TGCAGCGTCTTGGATACTACCGAGCAGTACTTC.

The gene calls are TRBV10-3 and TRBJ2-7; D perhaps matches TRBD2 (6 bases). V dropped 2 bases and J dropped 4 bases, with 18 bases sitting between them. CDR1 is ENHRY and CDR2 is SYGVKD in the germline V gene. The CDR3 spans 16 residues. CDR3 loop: CAISEVGGEEGYEQYF. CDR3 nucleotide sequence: TGTGCCATCAGTGAGGTTGGAGGGGAAGAAGGGTACGAGCAGTACTTC.

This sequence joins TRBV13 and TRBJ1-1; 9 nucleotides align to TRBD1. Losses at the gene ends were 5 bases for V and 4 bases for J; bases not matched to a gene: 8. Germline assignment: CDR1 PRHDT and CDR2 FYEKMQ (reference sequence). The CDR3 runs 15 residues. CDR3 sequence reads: CASSGGTGLGTEAFF. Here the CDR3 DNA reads TGTGCCAGCAGCGGCGGGACAGGGTTGGGCACTGAAGCTTTCTTT.

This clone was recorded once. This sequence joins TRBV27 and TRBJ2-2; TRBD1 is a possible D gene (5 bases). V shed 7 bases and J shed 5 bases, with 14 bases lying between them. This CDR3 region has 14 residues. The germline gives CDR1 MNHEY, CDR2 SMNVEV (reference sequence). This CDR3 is CASTSGFPTGELFF. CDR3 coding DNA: TGTGCCAGCACTTCAGGGTTCCCAACCGGGGAGCTGTTTTTT.

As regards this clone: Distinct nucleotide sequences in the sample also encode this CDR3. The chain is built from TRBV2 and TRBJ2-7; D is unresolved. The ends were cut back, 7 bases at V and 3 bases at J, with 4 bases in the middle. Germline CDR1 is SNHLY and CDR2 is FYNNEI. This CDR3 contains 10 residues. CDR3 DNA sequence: TGTGCCAGCACAGGCTACGAGCAGTACTTC. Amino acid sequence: CASTGYEQYF.

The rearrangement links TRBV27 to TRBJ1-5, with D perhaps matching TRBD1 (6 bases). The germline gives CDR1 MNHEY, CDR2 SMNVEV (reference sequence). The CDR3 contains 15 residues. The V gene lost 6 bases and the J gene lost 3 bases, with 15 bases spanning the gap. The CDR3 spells CASSLGGPVNQPQHF. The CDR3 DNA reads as TGTGCCAGCAGCCTAGGGGGACCGGTCAATCAGCCCCAGCATTTT.

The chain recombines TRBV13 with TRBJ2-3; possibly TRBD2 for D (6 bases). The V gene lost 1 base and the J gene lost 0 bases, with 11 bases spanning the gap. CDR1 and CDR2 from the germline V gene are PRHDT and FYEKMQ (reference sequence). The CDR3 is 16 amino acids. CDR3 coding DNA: TGTGCCAGCAGCTTAGCGGTTGGGGGGAGCACAGATACGCAGTATTTT. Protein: CASSLAVGGSTDTQYF.

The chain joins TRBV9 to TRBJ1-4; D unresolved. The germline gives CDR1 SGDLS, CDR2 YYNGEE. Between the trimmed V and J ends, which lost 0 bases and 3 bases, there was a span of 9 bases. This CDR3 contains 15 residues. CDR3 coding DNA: TGTGCCAGCAGCGTAGCGGACGATGCTAATGAAAAACTGTTTTTT. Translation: CASSVADDANEKLFF.

The CDR3 DNA sequence: TGTGCCAGCAGCTATGACGGGGTTGAGCAGTACTTC. Amino acids: CASSYDGVEQYF. The chain has TRBV7-2 and TRBJ2-7, with D perhaps TRBD2 (5 bases). The CDR3 is 12 amino acids. Germline V CDR1 and CDR2: SGHTA, FQGNSA. The ends were cut back, 4 bases at V and 7 bases at J, with 11 bases in the middle.

This CDR3 is CAWSLQGSADTQYF. The CDR3 DNA reads TGTGCCTGGAGTCTGCAGGGTTCGGCAGATACGCAGTATTTT. The V gene is TRBV30, the J gene TRBJ2-3, with a tentative D call TRBD1 (5 bases). Per the germline V gene, CDR1 is GTSNPN and CDR2 is SVGIG (reference sequence). The CDR3 totals 14 residues. Trimming took off 2 bases at V and 4 bases at J, with 13 bases between the two ends.

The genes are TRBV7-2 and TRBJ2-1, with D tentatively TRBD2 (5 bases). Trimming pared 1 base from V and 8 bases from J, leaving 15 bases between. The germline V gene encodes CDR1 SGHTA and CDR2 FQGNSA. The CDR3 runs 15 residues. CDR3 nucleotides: TGTGCCAGCAGCTTAGTTGGGCTAGCTTTCGATGAGCAGTTCTTC. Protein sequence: CASSLVGLAFDEQFF.

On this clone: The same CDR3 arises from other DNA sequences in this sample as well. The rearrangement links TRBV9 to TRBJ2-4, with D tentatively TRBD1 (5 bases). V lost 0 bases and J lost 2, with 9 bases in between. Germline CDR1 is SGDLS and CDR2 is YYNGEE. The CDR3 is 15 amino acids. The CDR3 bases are TGTGCCAGCAGCGTAGAAGGGGAACCCAAAAACATTCAGTACTTC. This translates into CASSVEGEPKNIQYF.

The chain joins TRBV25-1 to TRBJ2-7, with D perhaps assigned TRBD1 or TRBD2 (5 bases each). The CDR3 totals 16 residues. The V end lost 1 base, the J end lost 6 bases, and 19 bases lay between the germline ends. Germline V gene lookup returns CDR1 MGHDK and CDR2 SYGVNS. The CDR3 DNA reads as TGTGCCAGCAGTGAATTCGAGGGGCCCCTAGGCGCCGAGCAGTACTTC. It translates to CASSEFEGPLGAEQYF.

CDR3: CASEGGTSGANVLTF. The CDR3 DNA is TGCGCCAGCGAGGGGGGAACGTCCGGGGCCAACGTCCTGACTTTC. The J gene is TRBJ2-6, the V gene TRBV5-1; TRBD1 or TRBD2 may be the D gene (6 bases each). V was cut by 7 bases and J by 4 bases, with 15 bases left in between. Germline-derived CDR1 and CDR2 are SGHRS and YFSETQ. The CDR3 totals 15 residues.

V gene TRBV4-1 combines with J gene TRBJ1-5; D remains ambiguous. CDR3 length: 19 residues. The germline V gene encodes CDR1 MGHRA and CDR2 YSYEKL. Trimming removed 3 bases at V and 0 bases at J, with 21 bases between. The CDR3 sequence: CASSQSARQLMYSNQPQHF. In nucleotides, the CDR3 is TGCGCCAGCAGCCAGTCAGCACGGCAGTTGATGTATAGCAATCAGCCCCAGCATTTT.

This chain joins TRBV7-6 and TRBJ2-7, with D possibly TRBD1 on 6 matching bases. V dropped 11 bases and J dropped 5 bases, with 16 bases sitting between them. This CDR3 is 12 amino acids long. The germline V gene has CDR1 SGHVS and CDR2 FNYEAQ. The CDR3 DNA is TGTGCCTCAAAGACAGGTTTGGACGAGCAGTACTTC. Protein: CASKTGLDEQYF.

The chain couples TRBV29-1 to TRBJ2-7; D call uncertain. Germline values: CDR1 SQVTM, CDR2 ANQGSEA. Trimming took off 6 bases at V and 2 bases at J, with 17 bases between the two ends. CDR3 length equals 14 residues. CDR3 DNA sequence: TGCAGCGTAACTTTTTTCCCGTCTACCTACGAGCAGTACTTC. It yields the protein CSVTFFPSTYEQYF.

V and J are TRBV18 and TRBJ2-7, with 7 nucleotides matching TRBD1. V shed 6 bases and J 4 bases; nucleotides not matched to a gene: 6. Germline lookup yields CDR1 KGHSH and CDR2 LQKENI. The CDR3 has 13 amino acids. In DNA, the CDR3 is TGTGCCAGCTCCAGCAGACAGGGATACGAGCAGTACTTC. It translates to CASSSRQGYEQYF.

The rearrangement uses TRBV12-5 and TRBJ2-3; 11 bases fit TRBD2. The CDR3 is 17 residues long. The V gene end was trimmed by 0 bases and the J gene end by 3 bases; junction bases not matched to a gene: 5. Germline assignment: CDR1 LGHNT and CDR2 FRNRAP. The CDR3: CASGLVLGLAVTDTQYF. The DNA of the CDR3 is TGTGCTAGTGGTTTGGTCCTGGGACTAGCGGTGACAGATACGCAGTATTTT.

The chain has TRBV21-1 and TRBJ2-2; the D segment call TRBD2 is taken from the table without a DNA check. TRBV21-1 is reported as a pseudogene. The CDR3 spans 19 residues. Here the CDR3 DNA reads TGTGCCAGCAGCAAAGTCCCTAGCGGGAGATGCTGGGACACCGGGGAGCTGTTTTTT. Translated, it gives CASSKVPSGRCWDTGELFF.